The source of this T cell receptor (beta chain) is a study of long-term antiretroviral therapy in people with HIV. Notes on the study in general: Repertoires with HIV possessed tighter CDR3 length spans than those of controls. Blood, drawn from about 2004 to 2017, may reflect older ART regimens.

As to this clone: Its target is not known.

V trimming: 3 bases; J trimming: 6 bases; junction bases outside the gene matches: 10. The CDR3 runs to 15 residues. Germline V gene sequence: CDR1 SGHAT, CDR2 FQNNGV. At survey level, the immunoSEQ assay was run in its v3.0 version. Sequencing was performed with immunoSEQ multiplex PCR; in TCRdb, only in-frame clones are kept and a portion is missing. Of 15,000 to 20,000 clones in the sample, 91% were seen once. At minimum, one pre-ART and two post-ART PBMC samples were obtained from each donor. Every participant with HIV received treatment in the United States. The specimen comprised unsorted PBMCs, sampled 0.3 years after starting antiretroviral therapy. The J gene is TRBJ2-7, the V gene TRBV11-2; 8 nucleotides align to TRBD2. This TCR was recovered from a man between 60 and 75 years old with HIV. This CDR3 is CASSFNSGMRREQYF. As DNA, the CDR3 is TGTGCCAGCAGCTTCAATAGCGGGATGCGTCGCGAGCAGTACTTC.